This T cell receptor beta chain was captured by sequencing in a study of regulatory T cells in long-lasting Graves disease. Study as a whole: Positive TSH receptor antibodies alongside over 5 years of antithyroid drugs were what marked Graves' disease as persistent. Broader study findings: Persistent Graves' patients showed reduced TCR diversity versus newly diagnosed patients. Persistent patients shared more public clonotypes (over 2,500) than new patients (more than 900). With persistent disease, TRBV28, TRBJ1-2 and TRBJ2-5 were the favored segments.

This clonotype was counted between two and nine times. Its specificity is not known. Both iRepertoire HTBI primers and Arm-PCR of CDR3 regions were used to build the TCR beta libraries. Via MiXCR, TCRdb re-called the multiplex PCR reads, giving one row per CDR3 protein. The sample lists approximately 470,000 distinct CDR3 sequences, less than 25% occurring once. Time point of the sample: persistent/refractory GD, antithyroid drugs over 5 years with positive TRAb. PBMC RNA was the source of the TCR library. This CDR3 spans 15 amino acids. Germline V gene sequence: CDR1 MGHRA, CDR2 YSYEKL. V was clipped by 0 bases and J by 9 bases; unmatched bases: 7.

This material consisted of peripheral blood mononuclear cells (PBMCs), taken when the disease was refractory, from a patient treated with antithyroid drugs. The clonotype was recovered from a female donor with Graves disease. V is TRBV4-1 and J is TRBJ2-7; 11 bases line up with TRBD2. CDR3 coding DNA: TGCGCCAGCAGCCAAGATTTCCTAGCGGGAGGCCCGCAGTACTTC. Protein: CASSQDFLAGGPQYF.